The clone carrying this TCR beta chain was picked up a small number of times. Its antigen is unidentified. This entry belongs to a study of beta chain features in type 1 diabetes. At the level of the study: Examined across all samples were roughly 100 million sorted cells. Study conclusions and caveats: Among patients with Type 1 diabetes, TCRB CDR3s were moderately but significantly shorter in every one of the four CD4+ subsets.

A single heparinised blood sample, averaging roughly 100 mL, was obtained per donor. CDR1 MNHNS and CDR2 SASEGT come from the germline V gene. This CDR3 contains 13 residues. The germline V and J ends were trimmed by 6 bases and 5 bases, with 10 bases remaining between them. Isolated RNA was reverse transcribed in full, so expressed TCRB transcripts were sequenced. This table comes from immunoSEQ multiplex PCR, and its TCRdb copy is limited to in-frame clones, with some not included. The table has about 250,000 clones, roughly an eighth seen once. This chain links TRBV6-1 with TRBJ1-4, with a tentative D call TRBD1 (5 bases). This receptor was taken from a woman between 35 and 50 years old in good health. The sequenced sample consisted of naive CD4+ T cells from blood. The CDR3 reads CASRDSSNEKLFF. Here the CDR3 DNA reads TGTGCCAGCAGAGACAGTAGCAATGAAAAACTGTTTTTT.